A selection of T cell receptor beta chains follows, all from one sample in a study of spatial heterogeneity in lung cancer. From the 5' RACE reads, TCRdb called clonotypes with MiXCR, one entry per CDR3 protein. The sample lists 20,000 to 25,000 distinct CDR3 sequences; about 4.9% were seen once. The sample consisted of lung tumor tissue, taken at surgery. These receptors came from a male donor with early-stage non-small cell lung cancer. Each CDR3 is given without its conserved first and last residue. Not every row has a clone size; where given, it reads once, few, many or a size class.

clone_size	j_call	v_call	cdr3_aa
many	TRBJ1-2	TRBV28	ASSFGTRGGYT
many	TRBJ1-1	TRBV7-9	ASRPGQGEAF
many	TRBJ2-3	TRBV2	ASSNGLRKTTDTQY
few	TRBJ1-2	TRBV5-1	ASSLTGAFYGYT
many	TRBJ2-1	TRBV20-1	SASDGVRDEQF
many	TRBJ2-7	TRBV2	ASSDHYEQY
NA	TRBJ2-7	TRBV11-2	ASSFSPSYEQY
many	TRBJ2-2	TRBV9	ASSETPYAGDIGELF
NA	TRBJ1-3	TRBV6-2/TRBV6-3	ASSYSGGGTIY
NA	TRBJ1-5	TRBV12-3/TRBV12-4	ASSPGQPNQPQH
many	TRBJ2-7	TRBV5-1	ASSPGQEGAEQY
many	TRBJ2-1	TRBV30	AWSVQGNEQF
medium-sized	TRBJ1-1	TRBV28	ASGRYREAF
medium-sized	TRBJ2-5	TRBV7-2	ASRTTSRTETQY
many	TRBJ2-4	TRBV6-6	ASSYPTGQGNIQY
many	TRBJ1-5	TRBV2	ASSEQVSDQPQH
many	TRBJ2-5	TRBV6-5	ASSSNLQETQY
many	TRBJ2-1	TRBV7-8	ASSRSGYRFSYNEQF
many	TRBJ1-1	TRBV7-2	ASSPIGTSRGTEAF
NA	TRBJ1-4	TRBV6-5	ASSSHRGSYWEKLF
many	TRBJ1-4	TRBV29-1	SAYREINEKLF
many	TRBJ2-3	TRBV9	ASSPSTVQSSTDTQY
many	TRBJ2-7	TRBV7-2	ASSPRRVAGYEQY
many	TRBJ1-6	TRBV11-2	ASSLSKTAPYNSPLH
many	TRBJ2-1	TRBV6-2/TRBV6-3	ASSSGGGSYNEQF
many	TRBJ2-4	TRBV29-1	SVDVGNIQY
NA	TRBJ1-6	TRBV12-5	ASGLPRDGSSYNSPLH
many	TRBJ1-2	TRBV10-2	ASSDWTRRGYT
few	TRBJ1-1	TRBV19	ASSAQGADGAGGLEAF
many	TRBJ2-7	TRBV7-2	ASRVQVGLSNEQY
medium-sized	TRBJ1-2	TRBV28	ASSSQGVHT
NA	TRBJ1-3	TRBV6-1	ASSEVVSGNTIY
many	TRBJ1-2	TRBV12-3/TRBV12-4	ASRQQGKGGYT
many	TRBJ2-6	TRBV5-5	ASSLGQLSGANVLT
many	TRBJ2-7	TRBV13	ASSRRNLGPKASYEQY
many	TRBJ1-5	TRBV21-1	ASSKSAGQGSFLNQPQH
many	TRBJ2-2	TRBV7-9	ASEGAVNTGELF
many	TRBJ2-3	TRBV20-1	SASKGGPDTDTQY
many	TRBJ2-3	TRBV28	ASEPGGSADTQY
many	TRBJ1-3	TRBV20-1	SAHATGNTIY
many	TRBJ2-7	TRBV11-2	ASSPGTDLNEQY